This TCR beta chain was observed in a study of CD8+ T cells in alopecia areata. Study overall: In an open-label trial, patients got 5 to 10 mg tofacitinib twice daily.

The treatment is: oral pan-JAK inhibitor, 5-10 mg twice daily. As the sequencing template, cDNA was produced by extracting RNA and reverse transcribing it. Method: immunoSEQ multiplex PCR; TCRdb's copy keeps in-frame clones and lacks some. The table includes 250,000 to 300,000 clones, nearly 60% detected once. The source material was CD4+ T cells sorted from blood, sampled at week 24, from a patient treated with tofacitinib. The clonotype was recovered from a human donor with alopecia areata.

The CDR3 DNA reads TGCGCCAGCAGCCAAGAGAGCAGGGGGCTACAAGAGACCCAGTACTTC. It translates to CASSQESRGLQETQYF. The chain has TRBV4-1 and TRBJ2-5; 8 bases map to TRBD1. V lost 0 bases to trimming and J lost 2 bases; unmatched junction nucleotides: 5. From germline, CDR1 is MGHRA and CDR2 YSYEKL. The CDR3 is made up of 16 amino acids.